This TCR beta chain was profiled in a study of shared clonotypes between healthy human individuals. Overall study: Used for every donor were three CD4 naive, three CD4 memory, two CD8 naive and one CD8 memory plate. Study-wide findings and caveats: Clonotype sharing levels among donors were expected to vary with sequencing depth. The sole specimen, blood, was sampled, and tissue repertoires likely differ.

Concerning this clone itself: Its matching antigen is unknown.

The naive CD8 subset, CD45RO-negative cells positively selected for CCR7, excluded terminally differentiated effector memory CD45RA+ cells. Some clones are missing from TCRdb's copy, which holds only in-frame ones; the method was immunoSEQ multiplex PCR. Among 660,000 or so clones listed, approximately 96% were seen once. Germline CDR1 is SGDLS and CDR2 is YYNGEE. The CDR3 totals 15 residues. Trimming at V came to 3 bases and at J to 7 bases, leaving 6 bases not matched to a gene. The chain links TRBV9 to TRBJ2-7; 14 bases line up with TRBD2. Source material: naive CD8+ T cells sorted from blood. The origin of this receptor is a woman aged 30 to 39 in good health. In DNA form, the CDR3 reads TGTGCCAGCAGCGAGACTAGCGGGAGGGCCGGAGAGCAGTACTTC. It specifies CASSETSGRAGEQYF.